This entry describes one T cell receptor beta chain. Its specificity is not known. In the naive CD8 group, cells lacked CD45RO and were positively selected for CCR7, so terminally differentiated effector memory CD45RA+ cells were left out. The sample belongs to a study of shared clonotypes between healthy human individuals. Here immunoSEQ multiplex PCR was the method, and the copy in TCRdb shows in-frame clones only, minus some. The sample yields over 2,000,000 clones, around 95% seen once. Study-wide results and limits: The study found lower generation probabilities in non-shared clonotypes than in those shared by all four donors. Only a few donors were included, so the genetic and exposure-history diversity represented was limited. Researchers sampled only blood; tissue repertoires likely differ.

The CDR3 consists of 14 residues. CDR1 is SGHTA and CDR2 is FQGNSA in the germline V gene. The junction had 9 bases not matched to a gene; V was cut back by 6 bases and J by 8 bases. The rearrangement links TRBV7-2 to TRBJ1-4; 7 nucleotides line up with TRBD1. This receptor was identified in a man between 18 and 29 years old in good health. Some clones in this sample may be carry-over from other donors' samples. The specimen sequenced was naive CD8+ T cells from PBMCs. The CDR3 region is CASRATGAWEKLFF. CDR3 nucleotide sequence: TGTGCCAGCAGGGCAACAGGGGCCTGGGAAAAACTGTTTTTT.